This entry features one TCR beta chain sequence. Its specificity is unknown. TCRdb redid the calling of the reads with MiXCR, one entry per CDR3 protein. There are approximately 910,000 distinct CDR3 sequences in the sample; around 32% occur only once, and about 14% lies in the top ten. The data originate from a study of T cell repertoires in cytomegalovirus infection. About the research overall: From public TCR beta signatures came an indication of both CMV infection and matching HLA type. Broader study findings: It was HLA-C-restricted CMV-specific TCR beta clonotypes that dominated the response ex vivo. Carriage of CMV together with the relevant HLA was identifiable through cumulative public TCR beta family frequency.

The CDR3 is 14 amino acids. Trimming stripped 6 bases from V and 4 bases from J, with 15 bases between. Germline CDR1 and CDR2: MNHEY and SVGEGT. The source material was cultured CD8+ T cells from PBMCs, sampled from culture after CMV antigen stimulation. This chain links TRBV6-2 or TRBV6-3 with TRBJ1-2; D perhaps matches TRBD1 (5 bases). The source of this sequence is a human donor in good health (CMV status not recorded). Some clones in this sample may be carry-over from other donors' samples. This CDR3 reads CASSPPTGIYGYTF. CDR3 nucleotide sequence: TGTGCCAGCAGCCCCCCTACAGGAATCTATGGCTACACCTTC.